One sample yielded the 32 T cell receptor beta chains listed below, sequenced in a study of T cells after yellow fever vaccination. MiXCR was run by TCRdb on the 5' RACE reads, yielding one entry per CDR3 protein. This sample has 100,000 to 150,000 distinct CDR3 sequences; more than 6.5% occur once, and the top ten carry approximately 2.7%. The sample here was CD4+ T cells sorted from PBMCs, taken 10 days after the first yellow fever vaccination. These receptors all stem from a man between 18 and 29 years old who received the YFV17D yellow fever vaccine.

Many counts were recorded for this clonotype. The chain links TRBV6-5 to TRBJ2-3; D is ambiguous. The germline V and J ends were trimmed by 0 bases and 4 bases, with 11 bases remaining between them. Germline CDR1 and CDR2: MNHEY and SVGAGI. This CDR3 is 15 amino acids long. The CDR3: CASSYSIAQSDTQYF. The DNA for the CDR3 is TGTGCCAGCAGTTACTCGATTGCACAGTCAGATACGCAGTATTTT.

Many counts were recorded for this clonotype. This chain connects TRBV30 to TRBJ2-3; TRBD2 matches 10 bases. CDR1 and CDR2 (germline): GTSNPN, SVGIG (reference sequence). This CDR3 region has 13 residues. V shed 6 bases, J shed 3 bases, and the junction held 3 bases outside the gene matches. CDR3 DNA sequence: TGTGCCTGCAAGACTAGCGGGACAGATACGCAGTATTTT. Translating it yields CACKTSGTDTQYF.

There are many counts of this clonotype. The rearrangement uses TRBV4-2 and TRBJ2-5; perhaps TRBD2 as D (6 bases). V dropped 1 base and J dropped 5 bases, with 11 bases sitting between them. CDR3 size: 14 residues. CDR1 LGHNA and CDR2 YNFKEQ come from the germline V gene. In DNA, the CDR3 is TGTGCCAGCAGCCAAGGGTCGGCGGGGGAGACCCAGTACTTC. Amino acids: CASSQGSAGETQYF.

This chain links TRBV18 with TRBJ2-4; weak D call: TRBD2 (6 bases). Germline-derived CDR1 and CDR2 are KGHSH and LQKENI. Trimming shortened V by 3 bases and J by 10 bases, and 10 bases separated the two germline ends. The CDR3 has 12 amino acids. CDR3: CASSPGTAIQYF. CDR3 in DNA: TGTGCCAGCTCACCCGGGACTGCAATTCAGTACTTC.

This clonotype was seen at least ten times. The CDR3 loop is CASSLGSYSGNTIYF. The CDR3, as DNA: TGCGCCAGCAGCTTGGGCAGCTACTCTGGAAACACCATATATTTT. The V and J genes are TRBV5-1 and TRBJ1-3, with D uncertain. V was clipped by 0 bases and J by 0 bases, with 7 bases between them. This CDR3 has 15 residues. Germline V gene sequence: CDR1 SGHRS, CDR2 YFSETQ.

This clonotype appeared many times. This rearrangement joins TRBV5-1 to TRBJ2-1; D remains ambiguous. Trimming shortened V by 0 bases and J by 3 bases, and 7 bases separated the two germline ends. The CDR3 spans 14 residues. Germline V CDR1 and CDR2: SGHRS, YFSETQ. DNA for the CDR3: TGCGCCAGCAGCTTGGCAGGAGACTACAATGAGCAGTTCTTC. Amino acid sequence: CASSLAGDYNEQFF.

In this sample, this clonotype turned up many times. The V call is TRBV7-9, the J call TRBJ2-1, with a tentative D call TRBD1 (6 bases). The ends were cut back, 4 bases at V and 0 bases at J, with 13 bases in the middle. The CDR3 is 16 residues long. Germline V gene lookup returns CDR1 SEHNR and CDR2 FQNEAQ (reference sequence). The DNA for the CDR3 is TGTGCCAGCAGCTGGGGTGGACAGAGCTCCTACAATGAGCAGTTCTTC. Amino acids: CASSWGGQSSYNEQFF. The full variable domain, rest sourced from reference TRBV7-9 and TRBJ2-1, is DTGVSQNPRHKITKRGQNVTFRCDPISEHNRLYWYRQTLGQGPEFLTYFQNEAQLEKSRLLSDRFSAERPKGSFSTLEIQRTEQGDSAMYLCASSWGGQSSYNEQFFGPGTRLTVL.

The V gene is TRBV5-1, the J gene TRBJ2-1, with D unresolved. From germline, CDR1 is SGHRS and CDR2 YFSETQ. Trimming stripped 0 bases from V and 3 bases from J, with 4 bases between. This CDR3 comprises 13 residues. For the CDR3, the DNA is TGCGCCAGCAGCTTGGCGTACTACAATGAGCAGTTCTTC. Amino acids: CASSLAYYNEQFF.

The sample holds many counts of this clonotype. The chain couples TRBV20-1 to TRBJ2-5; D not resolved. Germline V gene sequence: CDR1 DFQATT, CDR2 SNEGSKA (reference sequence). The CDR3 is made up of 13 amino acids. Trimming removed 5 bases from V and 7 bases from J, with 17 bases in between. The CDR3 DNA reads as TGCAGTGCTCGGGTCTCGGCAATAGGGACCCAGTACTTC. It specifies CSARVSAIGTQYF.

This clonotype was detected many times. The junction shows a germline mismatch at one end, possibly a read error. V gene TRBV5-1 combines with J gene TRBJ2-3; D call uncertain. Germline V CDR1 and CDR2: SGHRS, YFSETQ. The CDR3 loop spans 15 amino acids. The CDR3 DNA follows: TGCGCCAGCACCTTGCGGTCCGTGGACACAGATACGCAGTATTTT. It is translated as CASTLRSVDTDTQYF.

This clonotype has a count of ten or more. The chain is built from TRBV7-6 and TRBJ1-5, with 9 bases lining up with TRBD1. The germline V gene encodes CDR1 SGHVS and CDR2 FNYEAQ. The ends lost 5 bases at V and 5 bases at J; junction bases unmatched: 10. The CDR3 length is 16 residues. As DNA, the CDR3 is TGTGCCAGCAGCCCAGGGACAGGGATGTACGATCAGCCCCAGCATTTT. Translated: CASSPGTGMYDQPQHF. Supplemented by reference TRBV7-6 and TRBJ1-5, the full variable domain reads GAGVSQSPRYKVTKRGQDVALRCDPISGHVSLYWYRQALGQGPEFLTYFNYEAQQDKSGLPNDRFSAERPEGSISTLTIQRTEQRDSAMYRCASSPGTGMYDQPQHFGDGTRLSIL.

The gene calls are TRBV7-2 and TRBJ2-7, with 8 bases that match TRBD1. Germline loops: CDR1 SGHTA, CDR2 FQGNSA. J lost 5 bases, V lost 5 bases, and 5 bases had no gene match. The CDR3 has 13 amino acids. CDR3 DNA: TGTGCCAGCAGCCCCGACAGGGGTCACGAGCAGTACGTC. It codes for CASSPDRGHEQYV.

This clonotype was detected ten times or more. The chain links TRBV7-2 to TRBJ2-5, with a weak D call TRBD2 (6 bases). Germline loops: CDR1 SGHTA, CDR2 FQGNSA. The CDR3 extends over 14 amino acids. V lost 5 bases, J lost 5 bases, and 15 bases lay in between. The CDR3 loop reads CASSLSGPWETQYF. CDR3 bases: TGTGCCAGCAGCCTAAGCGGGCCGTGGGAGACCCAGTACTTC.

This clonotype was seen many times. The DNA of the CDR3 is TGCAGCGTTGTCAGGGGAGGCCACGAGCAGTACTTC. Amino acids: CSVVRGGHEQYF. The gene calls are TRBV29-1 and TRBJ2-7; D possibly uses TRBD1 or TRBD2 (6 bases each). The CDR3 has 12 residues. Germline V gene data show CDR1 as SQVTM and CDR2 as ANQGSEA. V lost 4 bases to trimming and J lost 5 bases, with 12 bases between them.

This clonotype was observed a handful of times. This chain joins TRBV19 and TRBJ1-2, with TRBD1 as a possible D gene (5 bases). CDR1 is LNHDA, CDR2 SQIVND, per germline (reference sequence). CDR3 length: 15 amino acids. Trimming took 3 bases from V and 5 from J, leaving 16 bases between them. CDR3 DNA: TGTGCCAGTAGTATCGCAGGGAAATCATTATATGGCTACACCTTC. Encoded protein: CASSIAGKSLYGYTF.

Ten or more counts support this clonotype. J is TRBJ1-6 and V is TRBV3-1; 7 bases map to TRBD1. This CDR3 comprises 17 residues. V shed 2 bases, J shed 3 bases, and the junction held 7 bases outside the gene matches. The germline V gene encodes CDR1 LGHDT and CDR2 YNNKEL (reference sequence). The CDR3 DNA is TGTGCCAGCAGCCAAATAAATAACAGGGGCTATAATTCACCCCTCCACTTT. This sequence encodes CASSQINNRGYNSPLHF.

This clonotype was found many times. The V and J genes are TRBV4-3 and TRBJ1-4, with no clear D. Trimming removed 0 bases from V and 8 bases from J, with 16 bases in between. Germline CDR1 LGHNA, CDR2 YSLEER. CDR3 length: 16 amino acids. The CDR3 loop reads CASSQDPPPRREKLFF. The DNA for the CDR3 is TGCGCCAGCAGCCAAGACCCCCCTCCCCGGCGGGAAAAACTGTTTTTT.

This clonotype was picked up many times. This chain connects TRBV3-1 to TRBJ2-3; 9 nucleotides align to TRBD2. Trimming removed 3 bases from V and 3 bases from J; junction bases left unmatched: 4. Germline assignment: CDR1 LGHDT and CDR2 YNNKEL (reference sequence). The CDR3 has 15 residues. The CDR3 sequence: CASSQVAGATDTQYF. CDR3 DNA: TGTGCCAGCAGCCAGGTAGCGGGGGCGACAGATACGCAGTATTTT.

This clonotype has a count of ten or more. CDR3 region: CASSHGTGAVAFF. The DNA of the CDR3 is TGTGCCAGCAGCCACGGAACAGGGGCGGTAGCTTTCTTT. The rearrangement joins TRBV14 to TRBJ1-1; 7 bases are shared with TRBD1. The CDR3 is made up of 13 amino acids. V shed 3 bases, J shed 10 bases, and the junction held 8 bases outside the gene matches. CDR1 SGHDN and CDR2 FVKESK come from the germline V gene.

This clonotype came up many times. This rearrangement joins TRBV29-1 to TRBJ2-5; 8 bases map to TRBD2. Germline V lookup: CDR1 SQVTM, CDR2 ANQGSEA. V lost 7 bases, J lost 3 bases, and 4 bases stayed unmatched. This CDR3 has 12 residues. CDR3 in DNA: TGCAGCGCGGGGGGGGCGAAAGAGACCCAGTACTTC. Translating it yields CSAGGAKETQYF.

This clonotype was picked up many times. In nucleotides, the CDR3 is TGTGCCACCAGCAGGCTCCGGGCGGGGGGCCGCCAAGAGACCCAGTACTTC. Translating gives CATSRLRAGGRQETQYF. V and J are TRBV15 and TRBJ2-5; 8 bases align to TRBD2. This CDR3 has 17 amino acids. Trimming took 3 bases from V and 1 from J; bases not matched to a gene: 10. Germline CDR1 reads LNHNV; CDR2 reads YYDKDF (reference sequence).

This clonotype was seen a few times. The chain employs TRBV6-5 and TRBJ1-3; no clear D gene. V lost 2 bases and J 0 bases, leaving 8 bases between the germline ends. Germline CDR1 MNHEY, CDR2 SVGAGI. This CDR3 is built from 15 residues. The CDR3 region has the DNA TGTGCCAGCAGTTACGCGCAGCCCTCTGGAAACACCATATATTTT. This sequence encodes CASSYAQPSGNTIYF.

This clonotype showed up many times. This chain uses TRBV4-3 with TRBJ2-1; possible D gene TRBD2, 6 bases. This CDR3 is 14 amino acids long. Germline V lookup: CDR1 LGHNA, CDR2 YSLEER. With 0 bases removed from V and 5 bases from J, the gap between germline ends came to 8 bases. The CDR3 protein is CASSQEGRHNEQFF. CDR3 DNA: TGCGCCAGCAGCCAAGAAGGGAGGCACAATGAGCAGTTCTTC.

This clonotype was seen a few times. The CDR3 DNA reads as TGTGCCAGCAGCGACCCAGGGTTTAATTCACCCCTCCACTTT. As protein: CASSDPGFNSPLHF. The chain is built from TRBV7-9 and TRBJ1-6, with D perhaps TRBD1 (5 bases). CDR3 length equals 14 residues. Per the germline V gene, CDR1 is SEHNR and CDR2 is FQNEAQ (reference sequence). V lost 5 bases and J lost 6, with 11 bases in between.

This clonotype was seen repeatedly, ten times or more. This chain joins TRBV4-3 and TRBJ2-7; either TRBD1 or TRBD2 may supply D (5 bases each). The CDR3 totals 14 residues. Germline CDR1 reads LGHNA; CDR2 reads YSLEER. V gave up 1 base and J gave up 1 base, with 8 bases separating them. Here the CDR3 reads CASSQGRESYEQYF. The CDR3 nucleotides read TGCGCCAGCAGCCAAGGCAGGGAGTCCTACGAGCAGTACTTC.

This clonotype occurred many times. The rearrangement links TRBV7-3 to TRBJ2-5; the match to TRBD2 covers 9 bases. The CDR3 is 16 residues long. Per germline, CDR1 SGHTA and CDR2 FQGTGA. V was pared by 2 bases and J by 7 bases, with 11 bases of the junction left unmatched. The CDR3 protein is CASSLGGLAGGRTQYF. Written as DNA, the CDR3 is TGTGCCAGCAGCTTAGGAGGCTTGGCGGGGGGGCGGACCCAGTACTTC.

This clonotype has at least ten counts. The V call is TRBV12-3 or TRBV12-4, the J call TRBJ2-1; D gene ambiguous. V lost 3 bases to trimming and J lost 5 bases, with 11 bases between them. The CDR3 is 14 amino acids. CDR3 protein: CASSFFGSNNEQFF. The DNA for the CDR3 is TGTGCCAGCAGTTTCTTCGGCAGTAACAATGAGCAGTTCTTC.

This clonotype was observed many times. The CDR3 is CASSRDRGYTF. In DNA, the CDR3 is TGTGCCAGCAGCCGCGATCGTGGCTACACCTTC. The chain recombines TRBV5-4 with TRBJ1-2; no reliable D call. Germline V gives CDR1 SGHNT, CDR2 YYREEE (reference sequence). This CDR3 has 11 residues. V lost 4 bases, J lost 7 bases, and 8 bases lay in between.

This clonotype was counted at least ten times. V is TRBV5-1 and J is TRBJ1-1; no definite D call. Deletions cut 4 bases from V and 1 base from J, with 8 bases between. Germline CDR1 is SGHRS and CDR2 is YFSETQ. The CDR3 runs to 13 residues. The CDR3 bases are TGCGCCAGCAGCCCGATGGAGAACACTGAAGCTTTCTTT. Translation gives CASSPMENTEAFF.

This clonotype was seen at least ten times. This chain uses TRBV15 with TRBJ2-3; D is uncertain. V lost 0 bases to trimming and J lost 1 base, with 14 bases between them. Germline V gives CDR1 LNHNV, CDR2 YYDKDF (reference sequence). The CDR3 contains 17 residues. The CDR3 protein is CATSRDITPPGTDTQYF. DNA of the CDR3: TGTGCCACCAGCAGAGATATTACTCCACCGGGCACAGATACGCAGTATTTT.

This clonotype was detected many times. The rearrangement uses TRBV28 and TRBJ1-2; D is unclear. CDR1 is MDHEN, CDR2 SYDVKM, per germline. The CDR3 extends over 12 amino acids. V dropped 0 bases and J dropped 4 bases, with 3 bases sitting between them. CDR3 coding DNA: TGTGCCAGCAGTTTATGGTTCTATGGCTACACCTTC. It translates to CASSLWFYGYTF.

For this clonotype: This sequence may be a read error, since a much larger clone differs from it by one base. The CDR3 DNA follows: TGTGTCAGTCTCAACAGGGCGGGTATAGCCGGGGAGCTGTTTTTT. Its translation: CVSLNRAGIAGELFF. The V call is TRBV11-2, the J call TRBJ2-2; D might be TRBD1 (6 bases). The CDR3 totals 15 residues. From germline, CDR1 is SGHAT and CDR2 FQNNGV.